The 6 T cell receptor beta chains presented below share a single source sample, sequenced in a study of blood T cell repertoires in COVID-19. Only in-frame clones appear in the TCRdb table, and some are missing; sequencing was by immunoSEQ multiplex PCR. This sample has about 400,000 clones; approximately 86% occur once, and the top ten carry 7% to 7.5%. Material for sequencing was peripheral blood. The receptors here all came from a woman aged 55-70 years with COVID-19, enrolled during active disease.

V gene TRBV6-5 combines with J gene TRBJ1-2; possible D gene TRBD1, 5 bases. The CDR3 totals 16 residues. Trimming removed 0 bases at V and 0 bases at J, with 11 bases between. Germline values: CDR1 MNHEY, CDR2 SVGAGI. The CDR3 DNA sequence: TGTGCCAGCAGTTACTCGTCGACAGCTACTAACTATGGCTACACCTTC. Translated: CASSYSSTATNYGYTF.

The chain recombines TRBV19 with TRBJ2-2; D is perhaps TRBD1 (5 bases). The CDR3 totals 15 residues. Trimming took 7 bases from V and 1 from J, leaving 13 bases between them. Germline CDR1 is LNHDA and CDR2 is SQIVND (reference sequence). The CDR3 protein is CASTPQGWNTGELFF. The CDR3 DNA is TGTGCCAGTACCCCTCAGGGCTGGAACACCGGGGAGCTGTTTTTT.

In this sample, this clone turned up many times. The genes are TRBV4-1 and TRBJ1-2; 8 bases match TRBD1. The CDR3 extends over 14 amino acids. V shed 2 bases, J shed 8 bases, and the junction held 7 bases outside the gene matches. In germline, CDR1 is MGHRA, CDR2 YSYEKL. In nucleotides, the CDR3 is TGCGCCAGCAGCCAATCAGGGACAGGAAAGGGCTACACCTTC. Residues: CASSQSGTGKGYTF.

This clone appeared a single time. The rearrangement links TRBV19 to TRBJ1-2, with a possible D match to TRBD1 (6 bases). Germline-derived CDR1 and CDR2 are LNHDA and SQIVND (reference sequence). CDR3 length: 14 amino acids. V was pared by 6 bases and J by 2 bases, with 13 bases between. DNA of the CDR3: TGTGCCAGTAGGGGGGCCACACCCAACTATGGCTACACCTTC. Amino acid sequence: CASRGATPNYGYTF.

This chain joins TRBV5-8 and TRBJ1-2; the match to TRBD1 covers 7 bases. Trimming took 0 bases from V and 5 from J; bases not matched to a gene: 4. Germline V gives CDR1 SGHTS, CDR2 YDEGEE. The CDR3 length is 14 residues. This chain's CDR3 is CASSLAGTEYGYTF. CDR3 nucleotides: TGTGCCAGCAGCTTGGCCGGGACAGAATATGGCTACACCTTC.

The CDR3 DNA reads TGTGCCAGCAGCGTAGGGACTAGCGGGGGCTTAGCCAAAAACATTCAGTACTTC. Its protein product is CASSVGTSGGLAKNIQYF. This chain links TRBV9 with TRBJ2-4, with 13 bases fitting TRBD2. The CDR3 is 18 residues long. V lost 0 bases, J lost 0 bases, and 3 bases stayed unmatched. Germline CDR1 reads SGDLS; CDR2 reads YYNGEE.